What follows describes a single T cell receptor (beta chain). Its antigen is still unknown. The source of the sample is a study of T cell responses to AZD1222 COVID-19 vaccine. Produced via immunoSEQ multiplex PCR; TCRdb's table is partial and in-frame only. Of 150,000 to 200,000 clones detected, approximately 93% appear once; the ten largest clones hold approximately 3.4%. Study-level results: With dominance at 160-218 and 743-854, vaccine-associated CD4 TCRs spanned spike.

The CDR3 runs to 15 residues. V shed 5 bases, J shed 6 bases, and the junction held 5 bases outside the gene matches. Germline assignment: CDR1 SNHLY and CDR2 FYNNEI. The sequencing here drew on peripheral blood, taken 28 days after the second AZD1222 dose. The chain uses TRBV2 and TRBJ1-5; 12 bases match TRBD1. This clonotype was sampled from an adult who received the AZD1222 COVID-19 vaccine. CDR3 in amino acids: CASSTGTGGSQPQHF. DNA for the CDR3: TGTGCCAGCAGTACCGGGACAGGGGGCAGTCAGCCCCAGCATTTT.